This TCR beta chain was retrieved from a study of blood T cell repertoires in COVID-19. Background on the study: Specimens from acute and convalescent COVID-19 originated in the United States, Italy and Spain. PBMCs, B-cell-depleted T cells, or T cells were the source of the cDNA or gDNA that made up the material.

The CDR3 consists of 15 residues. V was pared by 10 bases and J by 2 bases, with 9 bases of the junction left unmatched. Germline V gene lookup returns CDR1 MNHEY and CDR2 SVGAGI. The protocol was immunoSEQ multiplex PCR, while the TCRdb copy is restricted to in-frame clones and leaves out a portion. The data hold about 180,000 clones, with roughly 86% observed a single time. Sequencing was done on a sample of PBMCs or T cells enriched from blood (not recorded which). The chain carries TRBV6-5 and TRBJ1-5; TRBD1 agrees at 9 bases. This clonotype was sampled from a woman in her 30s who had recovered from COVID-19. In DNA form, the CDR3 reads TGTGCCATAGACAGGGGGAACTTAGGCAATCAGCCCCAGCATTTT. It encodes CAIDRGNLGNQPQHF.